A selection of T cell receptor beta chains follows, all from one sample in a study of response to subunit inactivated influenza vaccine. A single record per CDR3 protein comes from TCRdb applying MiXCR to the RT-PCR reads. This sample has hundreds of thousands of distinct CDR3 sequences, with about 18% found just once. This sample comprised PBMCs from blood, obtained around 5 days after vaccination. The receptors were gathered from a man in his forties or fifties who received an inactivated influenza vaccine. Both conserved end residues are part of each CDR3. Some rows have no size entry. The others give once, few or many, or a class for an expanded clone.

V gene: TRBV5-4
J gene: TRBJ1-4
clone size: .
CDR3 protein: CASSRDPGFNEKLFF

V gene: TRBV7-2
J gene: TRBJ1-4
clone size: .
CDR3 protein: CASSLGWATNEKLFF

V gene: TRBV9
J gene: TRBJ2-3
clone size: .
CDR3 protein: CASSGGLAAGDF

V gene: TRBV7-9
J gene: TRBJ2-1
clone size: once
CDR3 protein: CASSATSVLNNEQFF

V gene: TRBV29-1
J gene: TRBJ2-3
clone size: .
CDR3 protein: CSVGALGDTQYF

V gene: TRBV20-1
J gene: TRBJ1-1
clone size: few
CDR3 protein: CSAQYRNTEAFF

V gene: TRBV20-1
J gene: TRBJ1-1
clone size: few
CDR3 protein: CSARPGGAWTEAFF

V gene: TRBV25-1
J gene: TRBJ2-2
clone size: few
CDR3 protein: CASSEGGVAGRTGELFF

V gene: TRBV20-1
J gene: TRBJ2-3
clone size: .
CDR3 protein: CSAREVEDTQYF

V gene: TRBV4-2
J gene: TRBJ2-1
clone size: few
CDR3 protein: CASSPRLAGGKYNEQFF

V gene: TRBV6-1
J gene: TRBJ2-3
clone size: many
CDR3 protein: CATSDWGGSNTQYF

V gene: TRBV27
J gene: TRBJ2-7
clone size: many
CDR3 protein: CASSPNGYEQYF

V gene: TRBV12-3/TRBV12-4
J gene: TRBJ2-2
clone size: many
CDR3 protein: CASSQQVRGELFF

V gene: TRBV24-1
J gene: TRBJ2-2
clone size: few
CDR3 protein: CATSAPGQGAVTGELFF

V gene: TRBV15
J gene: TRBJ2-1
clone size: few
CDR3 protein: CATSKRNEGTEQFF